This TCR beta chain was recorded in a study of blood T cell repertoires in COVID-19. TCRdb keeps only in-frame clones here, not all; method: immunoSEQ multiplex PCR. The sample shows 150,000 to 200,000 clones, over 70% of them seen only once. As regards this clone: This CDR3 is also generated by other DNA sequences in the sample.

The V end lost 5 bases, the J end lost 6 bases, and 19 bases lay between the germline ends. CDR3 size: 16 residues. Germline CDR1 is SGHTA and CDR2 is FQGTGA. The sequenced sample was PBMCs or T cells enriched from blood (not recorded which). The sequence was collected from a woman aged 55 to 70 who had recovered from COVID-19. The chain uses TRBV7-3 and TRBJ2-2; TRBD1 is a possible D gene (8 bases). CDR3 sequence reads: CASSPSDREGSGELFF. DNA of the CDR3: TGTGCCAGCAGCCCTTCGGACAGGGAGGGATCCGGGGAGCTGTTTTTT.